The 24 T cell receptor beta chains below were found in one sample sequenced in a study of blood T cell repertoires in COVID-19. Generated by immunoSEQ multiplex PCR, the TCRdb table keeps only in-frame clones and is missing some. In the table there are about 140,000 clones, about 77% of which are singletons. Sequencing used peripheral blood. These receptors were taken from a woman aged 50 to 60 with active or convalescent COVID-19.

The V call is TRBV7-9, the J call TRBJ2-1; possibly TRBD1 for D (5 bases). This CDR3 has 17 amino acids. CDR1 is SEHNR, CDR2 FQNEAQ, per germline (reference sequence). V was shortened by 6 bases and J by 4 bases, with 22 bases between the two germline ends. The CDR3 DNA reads TGTGCCAGCAGGAATCCTAGACAGACCTCCGAATACAATGAGCAGTTCTTC. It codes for CASRNPRQTSEYNEQFF.

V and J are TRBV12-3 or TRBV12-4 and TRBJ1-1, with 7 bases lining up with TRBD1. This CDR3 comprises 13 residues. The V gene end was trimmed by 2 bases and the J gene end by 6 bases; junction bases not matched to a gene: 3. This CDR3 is CASSLFQGAEAFF. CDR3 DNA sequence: TGTGCCAGCAGTTTATTCCAGGGGGCTGAAGCTTTCTTT.

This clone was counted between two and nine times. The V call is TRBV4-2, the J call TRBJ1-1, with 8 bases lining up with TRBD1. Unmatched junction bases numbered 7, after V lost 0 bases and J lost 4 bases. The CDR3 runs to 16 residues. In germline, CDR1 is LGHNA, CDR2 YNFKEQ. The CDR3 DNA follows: TGTGCCAGCAGCCAAGATTACAGGGGGTCGGGCACTGAAGCTTTCTTT. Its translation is CASSQDYRGSGTEAFF.

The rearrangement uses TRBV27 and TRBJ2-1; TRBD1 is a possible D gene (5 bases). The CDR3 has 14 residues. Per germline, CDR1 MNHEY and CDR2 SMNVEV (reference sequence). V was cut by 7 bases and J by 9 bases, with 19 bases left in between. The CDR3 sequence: CASMMGQVRSEQFF. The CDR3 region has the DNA TGTGCCAGCATGATGGGGCAGGTTCGGAGTGAGCAGTTCTTC.

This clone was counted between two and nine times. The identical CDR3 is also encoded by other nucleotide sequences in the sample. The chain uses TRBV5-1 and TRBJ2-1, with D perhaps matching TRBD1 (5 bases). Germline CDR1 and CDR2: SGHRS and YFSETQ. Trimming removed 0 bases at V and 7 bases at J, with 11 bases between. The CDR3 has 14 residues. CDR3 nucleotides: TGCGCCAGCAGCTTGGCCTTGGCAGGGAATGAGCAGTTCTTC. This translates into CASSLALAGNEQFF.

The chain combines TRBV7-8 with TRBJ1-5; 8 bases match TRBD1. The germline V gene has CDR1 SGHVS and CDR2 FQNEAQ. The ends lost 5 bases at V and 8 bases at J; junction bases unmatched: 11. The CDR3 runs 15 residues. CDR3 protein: CASSVRQGSYKPQHF. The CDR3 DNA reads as TGTGCCAGCAGCGTCCGACAGGGGAGTTATAAGCCCCAGCATTTT.

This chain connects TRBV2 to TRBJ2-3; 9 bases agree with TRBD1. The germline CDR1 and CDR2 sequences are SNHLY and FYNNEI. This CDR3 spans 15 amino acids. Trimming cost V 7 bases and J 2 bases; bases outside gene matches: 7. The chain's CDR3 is CASNLRTGATDTQYF. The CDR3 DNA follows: TGTGCCAGCAACTTAAGGACAGGGGCCACAGATACGCAGTATTTT.

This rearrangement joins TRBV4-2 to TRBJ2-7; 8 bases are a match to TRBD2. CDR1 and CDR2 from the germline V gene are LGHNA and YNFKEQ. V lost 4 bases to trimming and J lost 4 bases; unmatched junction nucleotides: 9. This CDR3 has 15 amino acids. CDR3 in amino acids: CASSRLGGGYYEQYF. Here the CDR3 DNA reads TGTGCCAGCAGCCGTCTCGGGGGGGGTTATTACGAGCAGTACTTC.

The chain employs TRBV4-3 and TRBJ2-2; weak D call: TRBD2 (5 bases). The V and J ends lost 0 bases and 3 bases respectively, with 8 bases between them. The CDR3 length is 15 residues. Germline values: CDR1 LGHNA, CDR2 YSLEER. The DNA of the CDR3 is TGCGCCAGCAGCCAAGATAGCGCAGACACCGGGGAGCTGTTTTTT. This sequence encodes CASSQDSADTGELFF.

CDR3 amino acids: CSVDSGSNEQFF. The CDR3 bases are TGCAGCGTTGATAGCGGGAGCAATGAGCAGTTCTTC. The chain has TRBV29-1 and TRBJ2-1, with TRBD2 identical over 9 bases. The V gene end was trimmed by 3 bases and the J gene end by 6 bases; junction bases not matched to a gene: 0. The CDR3 is made up of 12 amino acids. CDR1 SQVTM and CDR2 ANQGSEA come from the germline V gene.

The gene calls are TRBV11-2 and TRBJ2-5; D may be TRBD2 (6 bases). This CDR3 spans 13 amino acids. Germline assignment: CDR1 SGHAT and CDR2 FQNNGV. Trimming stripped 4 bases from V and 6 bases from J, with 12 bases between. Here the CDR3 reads CASSWAGGKTQYF. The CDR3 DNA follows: TGTGCCAGCAGCTGGGCAGGCGGGAAGACCCAGTACTTC.

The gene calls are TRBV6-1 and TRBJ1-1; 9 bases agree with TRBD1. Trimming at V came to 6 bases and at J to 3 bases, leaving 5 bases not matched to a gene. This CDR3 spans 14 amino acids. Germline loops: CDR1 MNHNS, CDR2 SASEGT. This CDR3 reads CASSRTGEDTEAFF. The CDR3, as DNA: TGTGCCAGCAGCCGGACAGGGGAGGACACTGAAGCTTTCTTT.

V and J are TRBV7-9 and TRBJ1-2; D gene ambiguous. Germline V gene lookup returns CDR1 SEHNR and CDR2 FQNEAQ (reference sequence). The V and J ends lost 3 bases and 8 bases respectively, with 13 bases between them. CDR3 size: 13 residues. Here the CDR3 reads CASSLEASGGYTF. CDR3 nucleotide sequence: TGTGCCAGCAGCTTGGAGGCCTCTGGGGGCTACACCTTC.

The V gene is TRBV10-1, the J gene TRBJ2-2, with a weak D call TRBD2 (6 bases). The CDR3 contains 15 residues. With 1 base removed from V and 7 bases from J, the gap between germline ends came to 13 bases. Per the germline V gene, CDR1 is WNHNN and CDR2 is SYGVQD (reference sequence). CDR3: CASSEWGGVSGELFF. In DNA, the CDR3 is TGCGCCAGCAGTGAGTGGGGCGGGGTGAGCGGGGAGCTGTTTTTT.

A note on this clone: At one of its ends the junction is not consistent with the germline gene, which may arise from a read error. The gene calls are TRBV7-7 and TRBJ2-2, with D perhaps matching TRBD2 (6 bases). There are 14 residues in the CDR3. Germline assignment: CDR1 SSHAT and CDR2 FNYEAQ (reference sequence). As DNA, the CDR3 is TGTGCTAGCAGCTTAAGGGAGGAAACCGGGGAGCTGTTTTTT. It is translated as CASSLREETGELFF.

The CDR3 loop is CASSPGGHNEQFF. CDR3 DNA: TGCGCCAGCAGCCCCGGCGGTCACAATGAGCAGTTCTTC. This rearrangement joins TRBV4-3 to TRBJ2-1; D gene unclear. Looked up from germline, CDR1 is LGHNA and CDR2 is YSLEER. This CDR3 contains 13 residues. V lost 4 bases and J lost 5, with 9 bases in between.

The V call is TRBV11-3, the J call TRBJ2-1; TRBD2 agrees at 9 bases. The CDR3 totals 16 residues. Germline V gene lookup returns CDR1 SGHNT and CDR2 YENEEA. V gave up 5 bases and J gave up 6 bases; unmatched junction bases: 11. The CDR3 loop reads CASSPTGTSFRNEQFF. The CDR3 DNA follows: TGTGCCAGCAGCCCTACTGGGACTAGCTTTCGCAATGAGCAGTTCTTC.

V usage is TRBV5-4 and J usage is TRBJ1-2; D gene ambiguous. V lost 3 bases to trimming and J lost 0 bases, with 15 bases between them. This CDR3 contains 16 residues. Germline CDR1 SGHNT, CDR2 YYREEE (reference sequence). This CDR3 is CASSWAPRESNYGYTF. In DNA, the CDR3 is TGTGCCAGCAGCTGGGCGCCGCGGGAGTCTAACTATGGCTACACCTTC.

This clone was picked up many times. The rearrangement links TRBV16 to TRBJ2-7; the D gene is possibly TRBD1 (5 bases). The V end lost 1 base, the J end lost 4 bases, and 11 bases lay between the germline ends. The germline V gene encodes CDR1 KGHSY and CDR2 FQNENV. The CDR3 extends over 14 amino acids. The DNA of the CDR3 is TGTGCCAGCAGCCAATACGGACATAGATACGAGCAGTACTTC. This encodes CASSQYGHRYEQYF.

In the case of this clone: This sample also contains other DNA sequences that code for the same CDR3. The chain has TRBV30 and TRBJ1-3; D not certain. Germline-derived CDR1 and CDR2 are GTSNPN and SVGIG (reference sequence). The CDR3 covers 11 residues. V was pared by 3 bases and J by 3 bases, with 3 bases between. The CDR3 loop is CAWSLGNTIYF. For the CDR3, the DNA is TGTGCCTGGAGCCTTGGAAACACCATATATTTT.

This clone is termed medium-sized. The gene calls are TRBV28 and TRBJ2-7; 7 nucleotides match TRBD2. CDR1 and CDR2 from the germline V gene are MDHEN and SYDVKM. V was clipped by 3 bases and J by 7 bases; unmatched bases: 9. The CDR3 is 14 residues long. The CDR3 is CASSFGGSIGEQYF. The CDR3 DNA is TGTGCCAGCAGTTTTGGCGGGAGCATCGGAGAGCAGTACTTC.

The CDR3 reads CASSKESETELSYEQYF. The CDR3 DNA follows: TGTGCCAGCAGCAAAGAAAGCGAGACGGAGTTATCCTACGAGCAGTACTTC. V and J are TRBV21-1 and TRBJ2-7; the table's D call of TRBD2 was not tested on the DNA. TRBV21-1 is noted as a pseudogene. CDR3 length equals 17 residues.

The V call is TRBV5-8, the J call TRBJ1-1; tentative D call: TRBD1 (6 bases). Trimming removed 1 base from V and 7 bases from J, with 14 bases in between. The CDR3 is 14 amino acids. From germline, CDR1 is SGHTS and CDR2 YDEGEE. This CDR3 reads CASSLRGGRGEAFF. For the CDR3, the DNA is TGTGCCAGCAGCTTGAGGGGGGGCCGGGGTGAAGCTTTCTTT.

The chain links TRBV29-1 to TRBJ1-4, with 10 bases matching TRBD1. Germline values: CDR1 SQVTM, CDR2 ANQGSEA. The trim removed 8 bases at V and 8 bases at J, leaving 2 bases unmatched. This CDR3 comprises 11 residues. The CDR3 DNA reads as TGCAGCACGGGACAGGGGGAAAAACTGTTTTTT. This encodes CSTGQGEKLFF.